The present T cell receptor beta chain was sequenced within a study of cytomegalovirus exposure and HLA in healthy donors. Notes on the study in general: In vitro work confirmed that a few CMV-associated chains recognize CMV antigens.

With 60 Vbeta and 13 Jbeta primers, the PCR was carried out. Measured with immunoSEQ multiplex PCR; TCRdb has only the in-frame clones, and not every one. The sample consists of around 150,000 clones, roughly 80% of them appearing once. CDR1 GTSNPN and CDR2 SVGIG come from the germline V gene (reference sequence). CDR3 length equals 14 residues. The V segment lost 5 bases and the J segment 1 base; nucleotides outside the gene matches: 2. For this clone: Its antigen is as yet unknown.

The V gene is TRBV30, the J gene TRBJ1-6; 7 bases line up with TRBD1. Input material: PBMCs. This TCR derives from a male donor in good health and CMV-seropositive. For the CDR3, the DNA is TGTGCCTGGGAGACAGGGTCCTATAATTCACCCCTCCACTTT. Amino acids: CAWETGSYNSPLHF.